This T cell receptor (beta chain) is from a study of blood T cell repertoires in COVID-19. Study-level background: COVID-19 samples, acute and convalescent, were from the United States, Italy and Spain. From T cells, B-cell-depleted T cells, or PBMCs came the material, which was cDNA or gDNA.

In the original workflow: How many nucleated cells were present was estimated from reference gene primer amplification. Data came from immunoSEQ multiplex PCR; TCRdb stores just in-frame clones and leaves some out. V, J and clone size are taken as reported in that table, and D and trimming were inferred from the DNA itself. Found here are 200,000 to 250,000 clones, roughly 85% of them singletons; the top ten hold over 2.5%. There are 16 residues in the CDR3. The trim removed 3 bases at V and 4 bases at J, leaving 8 bases unmatched. Germline lookup yields CDR1 LNHDA and CDR2 SQIVND (reference sequence).

The clonotype originates from a man aged 50 to 60 who had recovered from COVID-19. Sequencing was done on a sample of peripheral blood. This sequence joins TRBV19 and TRBJ2-2; TRBD2 agrees at 7 bases. The DNA for the CDR3 is TGTGCCAGTAGTATGGGGGACTACACCGGCACCGGGGAGCTGTTTTTT. Amino acid sequence: CASSMGDYTGTGELFF.